A selection of T cell receptor beta chains follows, all from one sample in a study of blood T cell repertoires in COVID-19. Here immunoSEQ multiplex PCR was the method, and the copy in TCRdb shows in-frame clones only, minus some. The table includes 45,000 to 70,000 clones, 82% detected once. The sequenced sample consisted of peripheral blood. The receptor set was obtained from a woman aged 60 to 75 with acute or convalescent COVID-19. The CDR3 runs from the conserved cysteine through the conserved F or W. Each record gives: D gene, J gene, V gene, CDR3 protein. The D gene is left open where the match is weak.

d_call: NA
j_call: TRBJ1-2
v_call: TRBV7-2
cdr3_aa: CASSLERVSGYTF

d_call: NA
j_call: TRBJ2-1
v_call: TRBV18
cdr3_aa: CASSSRAGDEQFF

d_call: NA
j_call: TRBJ2-2
v_call: TRBV19
cdr3_aa: CASSILGGTNTGELFF

d_call: NA
j_call: TRBJ1-2
v_call: TRBV27
cdr3_aa: CASSPRGTLNGYTF

d_call: NA
j_call: TRBJ2-2
v_call: TRBV5-1
cdr3_aa: CASSARGAGELFF

d_call: NA
j_call: TRBJ1-1
v_call: TRBV19
cdr3_aa: CASSWAANTEAFF

d_call: NA
j_call: TRBJ2-1
v_call: TRBV30
cdr3_aa: CAWSVLAYNEQFF

d_call: TRBD1
j_call: TRBJ2-1
v_call: TRBV10-3
cdr3_aa: CATESGTGAYNEQFF

d_call: TRBD1
j_call: TRBJ2-2
v_call: TRBV24-1
cdr3_aa: CATSDLGPGTGDTGELFF

d_call: NA
j_call: TRBJ2-7
v_call: TRBV6-1
cdr3_aa: CASSEALAYGEQYF

d_call: NA
j_call: TRBJ1-6
v_call: TRBV9
cdr3_aa: CASSVGSGETLHF

d_call: TRBD1
j_call: TRBJ1-2
v_call: TRBV6-1
cdr3_aa: CASSDVRGDGYTF

d_call: TRBD1
j_call: TRBJ2-3
v_call: TRBV18
cdr3_aa: CASSPGTGGADTQYF

d_call: NA
j_call: TRBJ1-1
v_call: TRBV5-6
cdr3_aa: CASSLIGENTEAFF

d_call: TRBD2
j_call: TRBJ2-3
v_call: TRBV6-4
cdr3_aa: CASSRKGLAGNTDTQYF

d_call: NA
j_call: TRBJ1-1
v_call: TRBV3-1/TRBV3-2
cdr3_aa: CASSQDPQTEAFF

d_call: NA
j_call: TRBJ1-5
v_call: TRBV10-3
cdr3_aa: CAISDRNQPQHF

d_call: TRBD2
j_call: TRBJ2-1
v_call: TRBV7-3
cdr3_aa: CASSLLAGAYNEQFF

d_call: TRBD1
j_call: TRBJ1-2
v_call: TRBV5-4
cdr3_aa: CASSFKRQGAFNGYTF

d_call: NA
j_call: TRBJ1-1
v_call: TRBV6-5
cdr3_aa: CASRGHPNTEAFF

d_call: NA
j_call: TRBJ2-7
v_call: TRBV18
cdr3_aa: CASSPRGSSYEQYF

d_call: NA
j_call: TRBJ2-7
v_call: TRBV19
cdr3_aa: CASSGAVFGEQYF

d_call: NA
j_call: TRBJ2-5
v_call: TRBV9
cdr3_aa: CASSPQTSQETQYF

d_call: NA
j_call: TRBJ2-2
v_call: TRBV27
cdr3_aa: CASGVRAGELFF

d_call: TRBD2
j_call: TRBJ2-3
v_call: TRBV20-1
cdr3_aa: CSASELAGGGIYTDTQYF